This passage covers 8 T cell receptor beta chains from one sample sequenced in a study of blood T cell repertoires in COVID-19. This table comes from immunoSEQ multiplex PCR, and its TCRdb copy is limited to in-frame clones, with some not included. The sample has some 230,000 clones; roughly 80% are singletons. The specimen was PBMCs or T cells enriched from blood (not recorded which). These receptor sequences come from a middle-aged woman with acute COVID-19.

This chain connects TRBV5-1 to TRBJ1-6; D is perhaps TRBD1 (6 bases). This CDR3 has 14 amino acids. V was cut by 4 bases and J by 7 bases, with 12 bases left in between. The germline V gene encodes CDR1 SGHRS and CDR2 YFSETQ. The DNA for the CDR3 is TGCGCCAGCAGCCAAGGACAGACCAATTCACCCCTCCACTTT. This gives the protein CASSQGQTNSPLHF. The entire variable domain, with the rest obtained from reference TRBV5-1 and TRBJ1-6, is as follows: KAGVTQTPRYLIKTRGQQVTLSCSPISGHRSVSWYQQTPGQGLQFLFEYFSETQRNKGNFPGRFSGRQFSNSRSEMNVSTLELGDSALYLCASSQGQTNSPLHFGNGTRLTVT.

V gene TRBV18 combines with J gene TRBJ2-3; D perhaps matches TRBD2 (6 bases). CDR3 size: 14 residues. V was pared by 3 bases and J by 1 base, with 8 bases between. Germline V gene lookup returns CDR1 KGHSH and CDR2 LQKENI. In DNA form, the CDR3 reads TGTGCCAGCTCACCGGGACTTCGCACAGATACGCAGTATTTT. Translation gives CASSPGLRTDTQYF.

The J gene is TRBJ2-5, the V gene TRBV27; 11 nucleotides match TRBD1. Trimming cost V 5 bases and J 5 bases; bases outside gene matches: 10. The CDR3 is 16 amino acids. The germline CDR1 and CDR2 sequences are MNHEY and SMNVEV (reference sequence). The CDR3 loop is CASSNGTGGLEETQYF. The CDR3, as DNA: TGTGCCAGCAGTAACGGGACAGGGGGATTGGAGGAGACCCAGTACTTC.

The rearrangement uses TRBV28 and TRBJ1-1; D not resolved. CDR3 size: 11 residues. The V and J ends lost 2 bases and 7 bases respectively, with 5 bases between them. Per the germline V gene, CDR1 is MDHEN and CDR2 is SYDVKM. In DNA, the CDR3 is TGTGCCAGCAGTTTAGGGCGTGAAGCTTTCTTT. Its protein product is CASSLGREAFF.

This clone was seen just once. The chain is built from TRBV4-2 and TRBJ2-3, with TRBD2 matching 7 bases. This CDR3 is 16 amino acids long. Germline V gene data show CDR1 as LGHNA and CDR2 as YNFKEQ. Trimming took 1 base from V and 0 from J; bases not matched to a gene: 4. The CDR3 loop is CASSQALGGSTDTQYF. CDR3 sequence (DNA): TGTGCCAGCAGCCAAGCTCTCGGGGGGAGCACAGATACGCAGTATTTT.

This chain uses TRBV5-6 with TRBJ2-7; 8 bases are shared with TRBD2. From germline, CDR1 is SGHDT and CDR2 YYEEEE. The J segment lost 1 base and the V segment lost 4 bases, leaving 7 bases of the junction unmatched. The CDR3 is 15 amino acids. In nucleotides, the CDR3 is TGTGCCAGCAGCCCGGTAGCGGGGAATTCCTACGAGCAGTACTTC. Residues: CASSPVAGNSYEQYF.

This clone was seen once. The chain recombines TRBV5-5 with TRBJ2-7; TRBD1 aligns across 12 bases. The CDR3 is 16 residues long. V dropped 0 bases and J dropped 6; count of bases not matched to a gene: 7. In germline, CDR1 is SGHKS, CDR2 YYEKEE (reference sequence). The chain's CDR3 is CASSLAGTGGQSEQYF. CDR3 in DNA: TGTGCCAGCAGCTTGGCCGGGACAGGGGGCCAGTCCGAGCAGTACTTC. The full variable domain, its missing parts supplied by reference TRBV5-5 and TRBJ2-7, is DAGVTQSPTHLIKTRGQQVTLRCSPISGHKSVSWYQQVLGQGPQFIFQYYEKEERGRGNFPDRFSARQFPNYSSELNVNALLLGDSALYLCASSLAGTGGQSEQYFGPGTRLTVT.

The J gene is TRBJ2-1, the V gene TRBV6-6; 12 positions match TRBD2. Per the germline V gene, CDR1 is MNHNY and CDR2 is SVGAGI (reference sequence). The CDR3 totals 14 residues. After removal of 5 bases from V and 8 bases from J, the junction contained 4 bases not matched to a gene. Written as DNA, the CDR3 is TGTGCCAGCAGTCTGGGACTAGCGGGCGATGAGCAGTTCTTC. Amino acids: CASSLGLAGDEQFF.